This entry lists 14 T cell receptor beta chains sequenced from one sample in a study of cytomegalovirus exposure and HLA in healthy donors (dated by TCRdb to the late 2010s). Library construction relied on the immunoSEQ multiplex PCR assay. For the multiplex PCR, a mixture combining 60 forward primers for TCR Vbeta segments and 13 reverse primers for TCR Jbeta segments was used. The table comes from immuneACCESS by way of TCRdb, which keeps in-frame sequences with V and J called. Part of the clones is missing from these tables; in studies checked, under half for an unresolved V gene and the rest for unknown reasons. The sample contains more than 100,000 clones, approximately 67% of them found a single time. The top ten clonotypes cover about 1.5% of the sample. The specimen sequenced was PBMCs. The receptors derive from a man in his late teens or twenties in good health and CMV-seronegative.

This chain uses TRBV7-2 with TRBJ2-5; D may be TRBD1 (6 bases). Judging by the DNA end, TRBJ2-7 fits better; the J call may be wrong. The CDR3 sequence is 14 residues long. The germline V gene encodes CDR1 SGHTA and CDR2 FQGNSA. The DNA for the CDR3 is TGTGCCAGCAGGACAGGTTCGGTATCCTACGAGCAGTACTTC. Its protein product is CASRTGSVSYEQYF.

The chain has TRBV4-2 and TRBJ2-1; 7 nucleotides line up with TRBD1. Germline loops: CDR1 LGHNA, CDR2 YNFKEQ. The CDR3 covers 16 residues. V shed 4 bases and J 1 base; nucleotides not matched to a gene: 7. The CDR3, as DNA: TGTGCCAGCAGCCCAACGACAGGGACGTCCTACAATGAGCAGTTCTTC. This gives the protein CASSPTTGTSYNEQFF.

On this clone itself: One end of the junction fails to match germline, which may point to a read error. The chain uses TRBV30 and TRBJ1-2; 9 bases are a match to TRBD1. This CDR3 has 11 amino acids. Germline CDR1 and CDR2: GTSNPN and SVGIG (reference sequence). As DNA, the CDR3 is TGTGCCTGTCGACAGGGGGACGGCTACCCCTTC. Encoded protein: CACRQGDGYPF.

The chain is built from TRBV5-4 and TRBJ2-1; 13 bases match TRBD2. Per germline, CDR1 SGHNT and CDR2 YYREEE (reference sequence). V was pared by 3 bases and J by 0 bases, with 12 bases of the junction left unmatched. The CDR3 spans 20 residues. The CDR3 DNA reads TGTGCCAGCAGCTCTGGACTAGCGGGGGTGATACCGAGCTCCTACAATGAGCAGTTCTTC. As protein: CASSSGLAGVIPSSYNEQFF. The complete variable domain, with remaining parts taken from reference TRBV5-4 and TRBJ2-1, reads ETGVTQSPTHLIKTRGQQVTLRCSSQSGHNTVSWYQQALGQGPQFIFQYYREEENGRGNFPPRFSGLQFPNYSSELNVNALELDDSALYLCASSSGLAGVIPSSYNEQFFGPGTRLTVL.

The genes are TRBV30 and TRBJ2-5; possibly TRBD2 for D (5 bases). Looked up from germline, CDR1 is GTSNPN and CDR2 is SVGIG (reference sequence). The length of the CDR3 is 11 residues. The germline V and J ends were trimmed by 7 bases and 5 bases, with 11 bases remaining between them. The CDR3 reads CAYKERETQYF. CDR3 nucleotides: TGTGCCTACAAGGAGCGGGAGACCCAGTACTTC.

This chain joins TRBV25-1 and TRBJ1-2; a weak D match, TRBD1 (6 bases). The CDR3 loop spans 14 amino acids. V was clipped by 8 bases and J by 1 base, with 14 bases between them. Germline loops: CDR1 MGHDK, CDR2 SYGVNS. The CDR3, as DNA: TGTGCCAGCGTAAGATTAGGGGGTAACTATGGCTACACCTTC. Protein: CASVRLGGNYGYTF.

This clone was picked up a small number of times. The chain employs TRBV28 and TRBJ2-2, with unresolved D. Germline V gene sequence: CDR1 MDHEN, CDR2 SYDVKM. The CDR3 covers 13 residues. V was trimmed by 6 bases and J by 2 bases, leaving 7 bases between them. The CDR3 DNA sequence: TGTGCCAGCAGGGCAGGAAACACCGGGGAGCTGTTTTTT. It translates to CASRAGNTGELFF. The complete variable domain, with remaining parts taken from reference TRBV28 and TRBJ2-2, reads DVKVTQSSRYLVKRTGEKVFLECVQDMDHENMFWYRQDPGLGLRLIYFSYDVKMKEKGDIPEGYSVSREKKERFSLILESASTNQTSMYLCASRAGNTGELFFGEGSRLTVL.

This clone was picked up a small number of times. V and J are TRBV7-2 and TRBJ1-1, with a tentative D call TRBD1 (6 bases). CDR1 SGHTA and CDR2 FQGNSA come from the germline V gene. The CDR3 length is 13 residues. V lost 7 bases, J lost 5 bases, and 14 bases lay in between. The CDR3 spells CASTGGGRTEAFF. The CDR3 DNA reads as TGTGCCAGCACCGGGGGCGGGAGAACTGAAGCTTTCTTT.

The chain combines TRBV6-6 with TRBJ2-7, with D hard to call. The germline V gene encodes CDR1 MNHNY and CDR2 SVGAGI (reference sequence). Trimming took off 3 bases at V and 3 bases at J, with 12 bases between the two ends. The CDR3 spans 14 residues. CDR3 in amino acids: CASSYGQVGYEQYF. The CDR3 DNA reads as TGTGCCAGCAGTTATGGTCAGGTGGGCTACGAGCAGTACTTC.

The chain uses TRBV28 and TRBJ2-7, with 16 bases that match TRBD2. CDR3 length equals 18 residues. The V gene end was trimmed by 2 bases and the J gene end by 2 bases; junction bases not matched to a gene: 6. Germline V gene lookup returns CDR1 MDHEN and CDR2 SYDVKM. CDR3: CASSLRPGTSGRAYEQYF. The CDR3 DNA reads as TGTGCCAGCAGTTTACGTCCCGGGACTAGCGGGAGGGCCTACGAGCAGTACTTC.

This sequence joins TRBV19 and TRBJ1-5; TRBD1 aligns across 7 bases. In germline, CDR1 is LNHDA, CDR2 SQIVND (reference sequence). The CDR3 contains 13 residues. Germline trimming cut 7 bases from V and 3 bases from J; bases unmatched to any gene: 3. The CDR3 DNA reads as TGTGCCAGTAACAGGGGAGACAATCAGCCCCAGCATTTT. Translation gives CASNRGDNQPQHF.

This chain connects TRBV7-9 to TRBJ1-2; D is perhaps TRBD1 (5 bases). Germline values: CDR1 SEHNR, CDR2 FQNEAQ (reference sequence). This CDR3 region has 16 residues. The V end was cut by 5 bases, the J end by 0 bases, with 16 bases between. The CDR3 sequence is CASSPRGGAANYGYTF. The DNA of the CDR3 is TGTGCCAGCAGCCCAAGGGGAGGGGCAGCTAACTATGGCTACACCTTC.

This clone appeared a few times. The chain couples TRBV10-3 to TRBJ2-7; 7 positions match TRBD2. With 0 bases clipped from V and 6 bases from J, the junction kept 5 bases outside the gene matches. The CDR3 length is 14 residues. Germline assignment: CDR1 ENHRY and CDR2 SYGVKD. CDR3 in amino acids: CAISESSGVGEQYF. The CDR3 nucleotides read TGTGCCATCAGTGAGTCGAGCGGGGTTGGCGAGCAGTACTTC.

The J gene is TRBJ1-2, the V gene TRBV28; D remains ambiguous. CDR1 MDHEN and CDR2 SYDVKM come from the germline V gene. This CDR3 contains 14 residues. V lost 2 bases and J 5 bases, leaving 12 bases between the germline ends. The DNA for the CDR3 is TGTGCCAGCAGTTTAATCGGGGATACTTATGGCTACACCTTC. Amino acids: CASSLIGDTYGYTF.